One TCR beta chain is described in this entry. Its cognate antigen is unknown. The data belong to a study of early T cells in non-severe SARS-CoV-2 infection. Study-wide background: RNA in bulk from unsorted whole blood was sequenced, and chains were unpaired. Study-wide results and limits: VDJdb-based matching was biased toward anti-spike CD8 responses and missed private and CD4 specificities.

Germline CDR1 is GTSNPN and CDR2 is SVGIG (reference sequence). Trimming took 2 bases from V and 5 from J, leaving 12 bases between them. This CDR3 spans 13 amino acids. The protocol attached unique molecular identifiers to individual cDNA molecules. TCRdb used MiXCR to reprocess the 5' RACE reads, holding one entry per CDR3 protein. The table shows 84,000 or so distinct CDR3 sequences, with 12% occurring only once. The chain links TRBV30 to TRBJ1-2; D gene uncertain. The source is an adult who was a healthcare worker with PCR-confirmed SARS-CoV-2 infection or an uninfected control (not recorded which). The sequencing sample was made of whole blood. The CDR3 coding sequence is TGTGCCTGGAGTACCCCGGGCTATTATGGCTACACCTTC. Its protein is CAWSTPGYYGYTF.